This T cell receptor beta chain derives from a study of T cells after yellow fever vaccination. Findings and limits, study-wide: Reappearing after the booster were most of the clones from primary vaccination (roughly 95% CD4, approximately 85% CD8).

Each CDR3 protein gets one entry after TCRdb re-called the 5' RACE reads with MiXCR. The repertoire holds approximately 340,000 distinct CDR3 sequences, with 8.5% to 10% as singletons. The CDR3 is 18 residues long. With V trimmed by 1 base and J by 0 bases, 12 bases remained unmatched. CDR1 and CDR2 (germline): DFQATT, SNEGSKA (reference sequence). This clonotype was counted only a few times. Its antigen is still unknown. This specimen was PBMCs, taken on the day of the first yellow fever vaccination. The clonotype comes from a man younger than 30 who received the YFV17D yellow fever vaccine. This chain connects TRBV20-1 to TRBJ2-3; 8 nucleotides agree with TRBD2. The CDR3 here is CSARVPVGSGASTDTQYF. The CDR3 DNA is TGCAGTGCTAGAGTTCCTGTGGGTAGCGGGGCCAGCACAGATACGCAGTATTTT.